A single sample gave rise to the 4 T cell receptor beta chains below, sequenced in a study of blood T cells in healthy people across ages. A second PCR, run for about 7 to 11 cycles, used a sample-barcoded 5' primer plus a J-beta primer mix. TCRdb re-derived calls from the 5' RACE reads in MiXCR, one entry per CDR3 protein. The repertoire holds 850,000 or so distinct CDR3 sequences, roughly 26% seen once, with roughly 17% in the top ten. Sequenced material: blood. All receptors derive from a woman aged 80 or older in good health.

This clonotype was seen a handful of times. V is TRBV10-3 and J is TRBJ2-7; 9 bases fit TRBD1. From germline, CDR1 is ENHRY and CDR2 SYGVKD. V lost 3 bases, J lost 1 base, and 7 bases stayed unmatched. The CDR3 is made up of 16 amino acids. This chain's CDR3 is CAISEGSGTGSYEQYF. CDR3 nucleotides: TGTGCCATCAGTGAAGGGTCCGGGACAGGGTCCTACGAGCAGTACTTC.

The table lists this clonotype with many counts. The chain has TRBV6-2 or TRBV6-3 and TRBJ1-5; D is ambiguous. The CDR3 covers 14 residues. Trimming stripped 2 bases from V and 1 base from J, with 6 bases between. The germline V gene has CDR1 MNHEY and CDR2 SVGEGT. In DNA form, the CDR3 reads TGTGCCAGCAGTTACCTACAGAGCAATCAGCCCCAGCATTTT. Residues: CASSYLQSNQPQHF.

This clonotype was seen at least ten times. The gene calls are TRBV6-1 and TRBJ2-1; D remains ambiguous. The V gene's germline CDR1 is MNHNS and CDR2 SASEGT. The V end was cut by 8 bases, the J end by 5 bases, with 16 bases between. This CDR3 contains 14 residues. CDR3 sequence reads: CASPSNQDDNEQFF. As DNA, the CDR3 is TGTGCCAGCCCAAGCAATCAGGACGACAATGAGCAGTTCTTC.

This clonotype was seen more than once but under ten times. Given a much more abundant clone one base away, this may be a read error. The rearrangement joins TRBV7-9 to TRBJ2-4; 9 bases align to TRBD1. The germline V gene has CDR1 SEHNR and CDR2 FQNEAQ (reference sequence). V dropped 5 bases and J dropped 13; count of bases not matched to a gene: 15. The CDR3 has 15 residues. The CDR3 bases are TGTGCCAGCAGCCACGTCGGGACAGGGTCGAGTGAGCAGTACTTC. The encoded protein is CASSHVGTGSSEQYF.